The 18 T cell receptor beta chains in this list originate from one sample, sequenced in a study of Tregs in tolerant kidney transplant recipients (dated by TCRdb to between 2018 and 2021). Library preparation used the immunoSEQ multiplex PCR assay. Not all clones reach the TCRdb copy of this immuneACCESS table, which keeps in-frame sequences only. Checked studies attribute under half of the gap to unresolved V genes and leave the rest unexplained. The sample yields more than 60,000 clones; about 88% were counted once. Of the sample, approximately 0.39% falls within the top ten clones. The label giving this sample's time point can be read as: blood sample drawn before combined kidney and bone marrow transplant. This sample comprised CD4+ T cells from blood, obtained before the transplant. These receptor sequences come from a human donor who received a combined kidney and bone marrow transplant.

The table lists this clone with a few counts. The chain couples TRBV18 to TRBJ1-4; 7 bases align to TRBD1. Trimming at V came to 2 bases and at J to 1 base, leaving 1 base not matched to a gene. Per the germline V gene, CDR1 is KGHSH and CDR2 is LQKENI. The CDR3 extends over 15 amino acids. CDR3 coding DNA: TGTGCCAGCTCACCAAGGACAGGAACTAATGAAAAACTGTTTTTT. This gives the protein CASSPRTGTNEKLFF. The whole variable domain, remainder taken from reference TRBV18 and TRBJ1-4, is NAGVMQNPRHLVRRRGQEARLRCSPMKGHSHVYWYRQLPEEGLKFMVYLQKENIIDESGMPKERFSAEFPKEGPSILRIQQVVRGDSAAYFCASSPRTGTNEKLFFGSGTQLSVL.

The rearrangement links TRBV7-3 to TRBJ2-2, with D unclear. Germline CDR1 and CDR2: SGHTA and FQGTGA. Trimming took 3 bases from V and 6 from J, leaving 5 bases between them. This CDR3 spans 12 amino acids. CDR3 in DNA: TGTGCCAGCAGCTTTGAGCCCGGGGAGCTGTTTTTT. As protein: CASSFEPGELFF.

V and J are TRBV5-1 and TRBJ1-1, with D uncertain. CDR1 SGHRS and CDR2 YFSETQ come from the germline V gene. The V end lost 1 base, the J end lost 0 bases, and 7 bases lay between the germline ends. CDR3 length equals 14 residues. The CDR3 nucleotides are TGCGCCAGCAGCTTGAGAGTCTTGAACACTGAAGCTTTCTTT. Translating it yields CASSLRVLNTEAFF.

Concerning this clone: Compared with germline, one end of the junction differs, possibly owing to a read error. The chain employs TRBV4-3 and TRBJ2-5, with TRBD2 matching over 9 bases. The CDR3 extends over 17 amino acids. Germline V gene sequence: CDR1 LGHNA, CDR2 YSLEER. The CDR3 reads CASTQTWSSGIQETQYF. The CDR3 DNA is TGCGCCAGCACCCAAACGTGGTCTAGCGGGATCCAAGAGACCCAGTACTTC.

The chain couples TRBV6-5 to TRBJ1-3; tentatively, D is TRBD1 (6 bases). CDR3 length: 15 residues. V gave up 5 bases and J gave up 0 bases, with 11 bases separating them. Germline-derived CDR1 and CDR2 are MNHEY and SVGAGI. For the CDR3, the DNA is TGTGCCAGCAGTCGCGACAGGCCCTCTGGAAACACCATATATTTT. Encoded protein: CASSRDRPSGNTIYF.

The V gene is TRBV7-2, the J gene TRBJ2-7; TRBD1 matches at 9 bases. Trimming removed 5 bases from V and 2 bases from J; junction bases left unmatched: 4. This CDR3 comprises 14 residues. Germline loops: CDR1 SGHTA, CDR2 FQGNSA. The CDR3 region is CASSRRQGAYEQYF. CDR3 bases: TGTGCCAGCAGCCGCAGACAGGGGGCCTACGAGCAGTACTTC.

This clone was detected once. The J gene is TRBJ2-7, the V gene TRBV1; the D call in the table, TRBD2, was not verified against the DNA. TRBV1 constitutes a pseudogene. The CDR3 is made up of 17 amino acids. The CDR3 spells CTSSQDGRGLGYYEQYF. DNA for the CDR3: TGCACCAGCAGCCAAGATGGAAGGGGACTCGGGTACTACGAGCAGTACTTC.

This sequence joins TRBV19 and TRBJ1-1; D is perhaps TRBD1 (5 bases). Trimming shortened V by 4 bases and J by 0 bases, and 15 bases separated the two germline ends. Germline-derived CDR1 and CDR2 are LNHDA and SQIVND (reference sequence). The CDR3 is made up of 16 amino acids. The CDR3 bases are TGTGCCAGTAGTAACGGCGGGGGGTACATGAACACTGAAGCTTTCTTT. Its translation: CASSNGGGYMNTEAFF. Supplemented by reference TRBV19 and TRBJ1-1, the full variable domain reads DGGITQSPKYLFRKEGQNVTLSCEQNLNHDAMYWYRQDPGQGLRLIYYSQIVNDFQKGDIAEGYSVSREKKESFPLTVTSAQKNPTAFYLCASSNGGGYMNTEAFFGQGTRLTVV.

The chain joins TRBV10-3 to TRBJ1-4, with D perhaps matching TRBD1 (6 bases). CDR1 and CDR2 (germline): ENHRY, SYGVKD. This CDR3 contains 16 residues. Trimming removed 8 bases at V and 0 bases at J, with 16 bases between. The CDR3 nucleotides are TGTGCCATCGGACCGGGACACACCACAACTAATGAAAAACTGTTTTTT. Amino acid sequence: CAIGPGHTTTNEKLFF.

The chain carries TRBV11-2 and TRBJ2-2, with 7 bases fitting TRBD1. V shed 7 bases and J 1 base; nucleotides not matched to a gene: 3. Germline CDR1 and CDR2: SGHAT and FQNNGV. The CDR3 sequence is 14 residues long. CDR3 region: CASTRTGNTGELFF. The CDR3 region has the DNA TGTGCCAGCACCAGGACAGGGAACACCGGGGAGCTGTTTTTT.

The chain combines TRBV30 with TRBJ2-2, with 8 bases identical to TRBD2. V lost 1 base to trimming and J lost 4 bases; unmatched junction nucleotides: 8. CDR1 is GTSNPN and CDR2 is SVGIG in the germline V gene (reference sequence). The CDR3 is 16 amino acids. CDR3 sequence reads: CAWSETGGPTTGELFF. CDR3 nucleotides: TGTGCCTGGAGTGAAACGGGAGGGCCGACCACCGGGGAGCTGTTTTTT. The full variable domain, its missing parts supplied by reference TRBV30 and TRBJ2-2, is SQTIHQWPATLVQPVGSPLSLECTVEGTSNPNLYWYRQAAGRGLQLLFYSVGIGQISSEVPQNLSASRPQDRQFILSSKKLLLSDSGFYLCAWSETGGPTTGELFFGEGSRLTVL.

The gene calls are TRBV9 and TRBJ1-2; TRBD1 aligns across 8 bases. After removal of 3 bases from V and 4 bases from J, the junction contained 5 bases not matched to a gene. This CDR3 has 14 amino acids. In germline, CDR1 is SGDLS, CDR2 YYNGEE. DNA for the CDR3: TGTGCCAGCAGCGCCAGGACAGGGATCTATGGCTACACCTTC. This sequence encodes CASSARTGIYGYTF. Full variable domain (missing parts from reference TRBV9 and TRBJ1-2): DSGVTQTPKHLITATGQRVTLRCSPRSGDLSVYWYQQSLDQGLQFLIQYYNGEERAKGNILERFSAQQFPDLHSELNLSSLELGDSALYFCASSARTGIYGYTFGSGTRLTVV.

The gene calls are TRBV7-2 and TRBJ2-7; D gene uncertain. The CDR3 is made up of 14 amino acids. Trimming took off 3 bases at V and 5 bases at J, with 14 bases between the two ends. Looked up from germline, CDR1 is SGHTA and CDR2 is FQGNSA. The CDR3 region is CASSFYLSTHEQYF. For the CDR3, the DNA is TGTGCCAGCAGCTTTTACTTATCTACCCACGAGCAGTACTTC.

The chain links TRBV6-5 to TRBJ1-1; no firm D call. The CDR3 has 16 residues. The V gene lost 2 bases and the J gene lost 0 bases, with 13 bases spanning the gap. Per germline, CDR1 MNHEY and CDR2 SVGAGI. CDR3 region: CASSYTNSPMNTEAFF. CDR3 bases: TGTGCCAGCAGTTACACGAATAGCCCTATGAACACTGAAGCTTTCTTT.

V usage is TRBV7-2 and J usage is TRBJ1-2; possibly TRBD1 for D (5 bases). Per germline, CDR1 SGHTA and CDR2 FQGNSA. The V end was cut by 1 base, the J end by 3 bases, with 12 bases between. The CDR3 loop spans 15 amino acids. The CDR3 sequence: CASSLVAQGDYGYTF. CDR3 bases: TGTGCCAGCAGCTTAGTTGCCCAGGGCGACTATGGCTACACCTTC.

This clone appeared once. The chain carries TRBV6-1 and TRBJ2-3; D might be TRBD1 (5 bases). Germline assignment: CDR1 MNHNS and CDR2 SASEGT. V lost 1 base, J lost 4 bases, and 12 bases lay in between. The CDR3 loop spans 15 amino acids. The CDR3 sequence is CASSEGRTRADTQYF. The CDR3 DNA sequence: TGTGCCAGCAGTGAAGGGCGTACCAGGGCAGATACGCAGTATTTT.

The chain joins TRBV6-5 to TRBJ1-3; D is unresolved. Germline lookup yields CDR1 MNHEY and CDR2 SVGAGI. The CDR3 loop spans 13 amino acids. Trimming shortened V by 2 bases and J by 8 bases, and 10 bases separated the two germline ends. CDR3 nucleotides: TGTGCCAGCAGTTACAGTCCTCGGGACACCATATATTTT. Its translation is CASSYSPRDTIYF.

The chain recombines TRBV4-3 with TRBJ1-4; D gene unclear. This CDR3 has 15 residues. The germline V and J ends were trimmed by 1 base and 4 bases, with 10 bases remaining between them. CDR1 is LGHNA and CDR2 is YSLEER in the germline V gene. Written as DNA, the CDR3 is TGCGCCAGCAGCCAAGGGGCAGGCTTTAATGAAAAACTGTTTTTT. Its translation: CASSQGAGFNEKLFF.